This passage covers 14 T cell receptor beta chains from one sample sequenced in a study of T cells in women clearing cervical HPV infection. Sequenced by immunoSEQ multiplex PCR; TCRdb stores in-frame clones only, minus some. The table counts around 38,000 clones; 7.6% lies in the top ten. Material for sequencing was blood buffy coat. The source is a woman aged 18 to 75 with a cervical HPV16 infection that either progressed to CIN3+ or cleared (not recorded which).

As to this clone: The read halts 3 residues ahead of the CDR3 end, with the missing end drawn from the germline J gene. The chain links TRBV19 to TRBJ2-2, with a possible D match to TRBD1 (6 bases). This CDR3 region has 17 residues. Trimming removed 7 bases at V and 1 base at J, with 19 bases between. CDR1 and CDR2 from the germline V gene are LNHDA and SQIVND (reference sequence). The DNA read from the CDR3 is TGTGCCAGTAATGATAAAACAGGGACCAAGAACACCGGGGAG. This encodes CASNDKTGTKNTGE. The complete CDR3 sequence is CASNDKTGTKNTGELFF.

Notes on this clone: The read finishes 3 residues shy of the CDR3 end, and the germline J gene is used to complete it. The chain carries TRBV20-1 and TRBJ1-4; 8 nucleotides line up with TRBD1. Germline V lookup: CDR1 DFQATT, CDR2 SNEGSKA (reference sequence). The CDR3 runs 14 residues. J lost 7 bases, V lost 4 bases, and 8 bases had no gene match. The sequenced part of the CDR3 DNA is TGCAGTGCTATAAAGACAGGGGCGGGTGAAAAA. Residues: CSAIKTGAGEK. The entire CDR3 sequence reads CSAIKTGAGEKLFF.

In regard to this clone: The read finishes 3 residues shy of the CDR3 end, and the germline J gene is used to complete it. The genes are TRBV5-1 and TRBJ2-1; 7 positions match TRBD1. V lost 2 bases and J lost 8; bases outside the gene matches: 7. Germline CDR1 reads SGHRS; CDR2 reads YFSETQ. The CDR3 totals 14 residues. CDR3 protein: CASSLEGAEHEQFF. The CDR3 bases that were read are TGCGCCAGCAGCTTAGAGGGGGCCGAGCATGAG.

About this clone itself: The read ends 3 residues before the CDR3 terminus; that terminus is restored from the germline J gene. The V gene is TRBV12-3 or TRBV12-4, the J gene TRBJ2-5, with 8 positions matching TRBD2. CDR3 size: 15 residues. V dropped 7 bases and J dropped 5; count of bases not matched to a gene: 12. The part of the CDR3 DNA that was read is TGTGCCAGCACTAACGGGAGGGGAGTGGGGGAGACC. It yields the protein CASTNGRGVGET. The CDR3 in full is CASTNGRGVGETQYF.

With regard to this clone: The sequenced fragment ends 3 residues before the CDR3 boundary, so the rest is inferred from the germline J gene. This chain uses TRBV10-3 with TRBJ2-3; TRBD1 matches at 7 bases. The V gene's germline CDR1 is ENHRY and CDR2 SYGVKD. This CDR3 comprises 11 residues. V was pared by 10 bases and J by 6 bases, with 4 bases of the junction left unmatched. The CDR3 here is CATGRGDTQYF. CDR3 DNA, as far as it was read: TGTGCCACCGGCAGGGGGGATACG.

A note on this clone: The read ends 3 residues early relative to the CDR3; the germline J gene fills the gap. The rearrangement uses TRBV11-2 and TRBJ2-7; D ambiguous. Germline values: CDR1 SGHAT, CDR2 FQNNGV. Trimming stripped 0 bases from V and 4 bases from J, with 4 bases between. This CDR3 has 12 amino acids. CDR3 in amino acids: CASSLDKYEQYF. The CDR3 DNA, read in part, is TGTGCCAGCAGCTTAGATAAATACGAG.

Turning to this clone: The read ends 3 residues before the CDR3 terminus; that terminus is restored from the germline J gene. V usage is TRBV14 and J usage is TRBJ2-1; D gene ambiguous. The germline gives CDR1 SGHDN, CDR2 FVKESK. This CDR3 spans 14 amino acids. Trimming took 1 base from V and 3 from J, leaving 7 bases between them. CDR3 residues: CASSQGHGYNEQFF. CDR3 DNA, as far as it was read: TGTGCCAGCAGCCAAGGACACGGCTACAATGAG.

A remark on this clone: Read sequence stops 3 residues before the CDR3 end, and the germline J gene provides the missing end. The chain has TRBV28 and TRBJ2-3; the D gene is possibly TRBD2 (6 bases). Germline-derived CDR1 and CDR2 are MDHEN and SYDVKM. V gave up 6 bases and J gave up 2 bases, with 12 bases separating them. This CDR3 comprises 14 residues. Incomplete CDR3 DNA: TGTGCCAGCAGAGGGACTTCGGCCACAGATACG. Translated, it gives CASRGTSATDT. The CDR3 reads in full as CASRGTSATDTQYF.

CDR3 DNA, as far as it was read: TGTGCCAGTAGTGCGAGCTCCTACAATGAG. Translated, it gives CASSASSYNE. The full CDR3 reads CASSASSYNEQFF. The rearrangement joins TRBV19 to TRBJ2-1, with D unresolved. From the germline J gene comes the end of the CDR3, since the read stops 3 residues before it. V lost 5 bases and J lost 0, with 5 bases in between. CDR3 length: 13 amino acids. CDR1 and CDR2 (germline): LNHDA, SQIVND (reference sequence).

Remarks on this clone: The read halts 3 residues ahead of the CDR3 end, with the missing end drawn from the germline J gene. The chain employs TRBV7-3 and TRBJ2-2; possible D gene TRBD1, 5 bases. Trimming cost V 4 bases and J 0 bases, with 18 bases left between them. Germline lookup yields CDR1 SGHTA and CDR2 FQGTGA. This CDR3 is built from 18 residues. The CDR3 DNA, read in part, is TGTGCCAGCAGCTCCCCCCCCCTGGGCAGGGCGAACACCGGGGAG. Translation: CASSSPPLGRANTGE. The full CDR3 reads CASSSPPLGRANTGELFF.

Details on this clone: The read ends 3 residues early relative to the CDR3; the germline J gene fills the gap. The J gene is TRBJ1-2, the V gene TRBV7-9, with 9 bases aligning to TRBD1. This CDR3 is 14 amino acids long. Germline CDR1 SEHNR, CDR2 FQNEAQ (reference sequence). CDR3 DNA, as far as it was read: TGTGCCAGCAGCTTAGGTTGGGACAGGGCAGGC. Translating gives CASSLGWDRAG. The entire CDR3 protein is CASSLGWDRAGYTF. Full variable domain (remainder filled in from reference TRBV7-9 and TRBJ1-2): DTGVSQNPRHKITKRGQNVTFRCDPISEHNRLYWYRQTLGQGPEFLTYFQNEAQLEKSRLLSDRFSAERPKGSFSTLEIQRTEQGDSAMYLCASSLGWDRAGYTFGSGTRLTVV.

Worth noting for this clone: The observed sequence ends 3 residues before the CDR3 terminus, with the missing tail filled in from the germline J gene. The V and J genes are TRBV2 and TRBJ2-7; D tentatively fits TRBD1 or TRBD2 (6 bases each). Germline loops: CDR1 SNHLY, CDR2 FYNNEI. Trimming stripped 4 bases from V and 6 bases from J, with 22 bases between. The CDR3 totals 16 residues. The CDR3 here is CASSALGTFGGFEQYF. The sequenced part of the CDR3 DNA is TGTGCCAGCAGTGCGCTAGGGACATTTGGAGGGTTCGAG.

As for this clone: The sequenced fragment ends 3 residues before the CDR3 boundary, so the rest is inferred from the germline J gene. V is TRBV4-1 and J is TRBJ2-7, with 11 bases fitting TRBD1. The CDR3 spans 16 residues. Germline CDR1 MGHRA, CDR2 YSYEKL. The J segment lost 5 bases and the V segment lost 2 bases, leaving 8 bases of the junction unmatched. The CDR3 DNA, read in part, is TGCGCCAGCAGCCAACTCCGGGACAGGGGGTTCAACGAG. Encoded protein: CASSQLRDRGFNE. The entire CDR3 protein reads CASSQLRDRGFNEQYF.

CDR3 bases read: TGCGCCAGCAGCTTGTACCACTCCACTAGCGGGAGTAAATACGAG. Encoded protein: CASSLYHSTSGSKYE. The CDR3 as a whole reads CASSLYHSTSGSKYEQYF. The chain combines TRBV5-1 with TRBJ2-7; 11 bases line up with TRBD2. The missing CDR3 end, 3 residues past where the read stops, is filled in from the germline J gene. Per germline, CDR1 SGHRS and CDR2 YFSETQ. V was pared by 1 base and J by 4 bases, with 13 bases of the junction left unmatched. This CDR3 contains 18 residues.